The 5 T cell receptor beta chains listed next were all sequenced from one sample in a study of T cells in Graves' hyperthyroidism and ophthalmopathy (dated by TCRdb to 2018 to 2020). The receptor library was made with multiplex PCR. TCRdb names Illumina HiSeq 2000 as the instrument used. TCR beta CDR3 regions were amplified from RNA transcripts. The first round of RT-PCR for the TCR CDR3 was performed with the HTBI primer set and the Qiagen OneStep RT-PCR kit. The public reads were reprocessed in TCRdb via fastp at Q25 and MiXCR, keeping in-frame beta chains. Under each unique CDR3 protein, matching rows form one entry showing the most common genes and DNA. This sample is represented by hundreds of thousands of distinct CDR3 sequences; 11% to 15% of them were singletons. The ten largest clones represent roughly 10% of the sample. The sequencing input was blood. The receptor set was obtained from a woman younger than 30 with Graves' hyperthyroidism.

The genes are TRBV2 and TRBJ2-7, with 9 bases that match TRBD1. V lost 5 bases to trimming and J lost 13 bases; unmatched junction nucleotides: 9. CDR1 is SNHLY and CDR2 is FYNNEI in the germline V gene. The length of the CDR3 is 12 residues. DNA for the CDR3: TGTGCCAGCAGTCAAGACAGGGGGGGGGAATACTTC. Residues: CASSQDRGGEYF.

This clonotype has only a few counts. This rearrangement joins TRBV20-1 to TRBJ2-7; 8 nucleotides match TRBD2. This CDR3 is built from 14 residues. Trimming cost V 2 bases and J 5 bases; bases outside gene matches: 8. Germline V lookup: CDR1 DFQATT, CDR2 SNEGSKA (reference sequence). The CDR3 DNA is TGCAGTGCTAGAAAAGGGAACGGGAGGGACGAGCAGTACTTC. Translated: CSARKGNGRDEQYF.

The chain couples TRBV6-1 to TRBJ2-2; 10 bases match TRBD2. Per the germline V gene, CDR1 is MNHNS and CDR2 is SASEGT. CDR3 length: 18 amino acids. Trimming took 6 bases from V and 4 from J; bases not matched to a gene: 14. DNA of the CDR3: TGTGCCAGCAGCCCAAGCGGGAGGGCCTTCCTGAGCACCGGGGAGCTGTTTTTT. Its protein is CASSPSGRAFLSTGELFF.

This clonotype was seen only a few times. V and J are TRBV29-1 and TRBJ2-2; maybe TRBD1 (6 bases). V lost 6 bases to trimming and J lost 5 bases, with 10 bases between them. The CDR3 covers 12 residues. CDR1 is SQVTM and CDR2 is ANQGSEA in the germline V gene. The CDR3 loop reads CSVNGQTGELFF. Here the CDR3 DNA reads TGCAGCGTCAATGGACAGACCGGGGAGCTGTTTTTT.

This clonotype was seen only a few times. The chain is built from TRBV6-1 and TRBJ2-1, with 10 bases lining up with TRBD1. Germline V gene lookup returns CDR1 MNHNS and CDR2 SASEGT. The CDR3 runs to 16 residues. The V and J ends lost 10 bases and 8 bases, in that order; junction bases with no gene match: 17. The DNA for the CDR3 is TGTGCCAACTCACAGGGGGACAGGGGACATGACGATGAGCAGTTCTTC. This translates into CANSQGDRGHDDEQFF.